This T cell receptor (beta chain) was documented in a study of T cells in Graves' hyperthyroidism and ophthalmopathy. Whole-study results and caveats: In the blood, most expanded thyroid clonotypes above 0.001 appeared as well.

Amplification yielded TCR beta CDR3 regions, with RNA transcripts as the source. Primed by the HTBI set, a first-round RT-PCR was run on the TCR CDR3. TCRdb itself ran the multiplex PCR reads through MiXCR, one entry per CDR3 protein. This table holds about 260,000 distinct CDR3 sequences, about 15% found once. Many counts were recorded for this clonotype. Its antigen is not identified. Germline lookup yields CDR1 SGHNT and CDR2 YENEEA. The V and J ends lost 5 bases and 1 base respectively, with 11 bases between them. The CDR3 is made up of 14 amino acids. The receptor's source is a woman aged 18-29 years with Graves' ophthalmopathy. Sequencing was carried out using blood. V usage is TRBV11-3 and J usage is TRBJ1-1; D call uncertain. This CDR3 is CASSLITRNTEAFF. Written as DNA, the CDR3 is TGTGCCAGCAGCCTTATTACACGGAACACTGAAGCTTTCTTT.